This passage covers 25 T cell receptor beta chains from one sample sequenced in a study of control samples from healthy donors and cancer patients. Generated by immunoSEQ multiplex PCR, the TCRdb table keeps only in-frame clones and is missing some. The sample yields fewer than 200,000 clones, over 85% seen once. Material for sequencing was blood. The receptor set was obtained from a man younger than 35 in good health.

The chain carries TRBV4-1 and TRBJ1-6; D is undetermined. The CDR3 consists of 15 residues. The V and J ends lost 0 bases and 10 bases respectively, with 13 bases between them. Germline V gene sequence: CDR1 MGHRA, CDR2 YSYEKL. CDR3 sequence reads: CASSQESPAGSPLHF. CDR3 in DNA: TGCGCCAGCAGCCAAGAATCGCCGGCGGGGTCACCCCTCCACTTT.

The genes are TRBV7-3 and TRBJ1-5; the D is unclear. V shed 2 bases and J shed 4 bases, with 9 bases lying between them. Germline V gene data show CDR1 as SGHTA and CDR2 as FQGTGA. The CDR3 is 14 residues long. The CDR3 is CASSLYPRNQPQHF. In DNA, the CDR3 is TGTGCCAGCAGCTTATACCCACGTAATCAGCCCCAGCATTTT.

The rearrangement joins TRBV28 to TRBJ1-6; no clear D. The CDR3 consists of 12 residues. Trimming removed 2 bases from V and 12 bases from J, with 8 bases in between. Per the germline V gene, CDR1 is MDHEN and CDR2 is SYDVKM. Written as DNA, the CDR3 is TGTGCCAGCAGTTTACCACACAGACCCCTCCACTTT. Protein product: CASSLPHRPLHF.

This chain joins TRBV20-1 and TRBJ2-1; 12 bases align to TRBD2. V lost 3 bases and J lost 6; bases outside the gene matches: 6. The CDR3 has 15 residues. Germline V lookup: CDR1 DFQATT, CDR2 SNEGSKA (reference sequence). CDR3 DNA sequence: TGCAGTGCTAGTACTACTAGCGGGGGGCTCAATGAGCAGTTCTTC. Protein sequence: CSASTTSGGLNEQFF.

The CDR3 DNA reads TGTGCCAGCAACCTAGAGGCAGGGGGTCGCTATGGCTACACCTTC. Translating gives CASNLEAGGRYGYTF. The chain combines TRBV28 with TRBJ1-2; TRBD1 matches at 7 bases. Trimming removed 7 bases from V and 4 bases from J; junction bases left unmatched: 12. The CDR3 has 15 amino acids. Germline V gene data show CDR1 as MDHEN and CDR2 as SYDVKM.

The rearrangement links TRBV5-1 to TRBJ1-1; D may be TRBD1 (5 bases). Trimming took 4 bases from V and 1 from J, leaving 11 bases between them. The CDR3 is 14 amino acids. From germline, CDR1 is SGHRS and CDR2 YFSETQ. In DNA, the CDR3 is TGCGCCAGCAGCCCCGGGACTTCGAACACTGAAGCTTTCTTT. Translated, it gives CASSPGTSNTEAFF.

This chain joins TRBV3-1 (or the pseudogene TRBV3-2) and TRBJ2-2; 12 bases are shared with TRBD1. V lost 3 bases to trimming and J lost 7 bases; unmatched junction nucleotides: 6. This CDR3 is 16 amino acids long. Germline V gene lookup returns CDR1 LGHDT and CDR2 YNNKEL (reference sequence). CDR3 coding DNA: TGTGCCAGCAGCCACCGGGACAGGGGGCTTGGCGGGGAGCTGTTTTTT. The encoded protein is CASSHRDRGLGGELFF.

The V and J genes are TRBV3-1 (or the pseudogene TRBV3-2) and TRBJ2-5; TRBD1 agrees at 10 bases. The CDR3 covers 16 residues. Germline values: CDR1 LGHDT, CDR2 YNNKEL (reference sequence). The junction had 10 bases not matched to a gene; V was cut back by 4 bases and J by 5 bases. The CDR3 region has the DNA TGTGCCAGCAGCCCGAGGACAGGGGGAATTGCGGAGACCCAGTACTTC. The encoded protein is CASSPRTGGIAETQYF.

The rearrangement links TRBV3-1 (or the pseudogene TRBV3-2) to TRBJ2-2, with 7 bases aligning to TRBD1. The trim removed 1 base at V and 4 bases at J, leaving 3 bases unmatched. CDR3 length: 15 residues. Germline CDR1 is LGHDT and CDR2 is YNNKEL (reference sequence). This CDR3 reads CASSQGGGGTGELFF. CDR3 nucleotide sequence: TGTGCCAGCAGCCAAGGAGGGGGCGGCACCGGGGAGCTGTTTTTT.

This clone appeared a few times. The chain carries TRBV5-1 and TRBJ1-5; D uncertain. The CDR3 runs to 15 residues. Germline CDR1 and CDR2: SGHRS and YFSETQ. The V end lost 0 bases, the J end lost 0 bases, and 7 bases lay between the germline ends. The CDR3 protein is CASSLVPDSNQPQHF. The CDR3 coding sequence is TGCGCCAGCAGCTTGGTGCCGGATAGCAATCAGCCCCAGCATTTT.

J is TRBJ1-5 and V is TRBV5-1; TRBD1 is a possible D gene (6 bases). Trimming took off 2 bases at V and 5 bases at J, with 8 bases between the two ends. Per the germline V gene, CDR1 is SGHRS and CDR2 is YFSETQ. This CDR3 has 13 residues. The CDR3 sequence is CASSLQGHQPQHF. Here the CDR3 DNA reads TGCGCCAGCAGCTTACAGGGACATCAGCCCCAGCATTTT.

The chain links TRBV14 to TRBJ2-1; tentative D call: TRBD2 (6 bases). Between the trimmed V and J ends, which lost 3 bases and 0 bases, there was a span of 9 bases. The CDR3 contains 15 residues. Germline V CDR1 and CDR2: SGHDN, FVKESK. The CDR3 loop is CASSHRGSSYNEQFF. The CDR3 region has the DNA TGTGCCAGCAGCCATCGGGGGAGCTCCTACAATGAGCAGTTCTTC.

The chain links TRBV20-1 to TRBJ2-7; D is uncertain. The germline V and J ends were trimmed by 6 bases and 2 bases, with 8 bases remaining between them. The V gene's germline CDR1 is DFQATT and CDR2 SNEGSKA (reference sequence). The CDR3 runs 11 residues. This CDR3 reads CSATNPYEQYF. In nucleotides, the CDR3 is TGCAGTGCCACCAATCCCTACGAGCAGTACTTC.

The chain is built from TRBV18 and TRBJ2-7; 8 bases match TRBD2. The CDR3 totals 16 residues. V trimming: 0 bases; J trimming: 5 bases; junction bases outside the gene matches: 9. The germline gives CDR1 KGHSH, CDR2 LQKENI. The CDR3 DNA sequence: TGTGCCAGCTCACCACCGACTGCGGGGGGCGTCCACGAGCAGTACTTC. It yields the protein CASSPPTAGGVHEQYF.

This chain connects TRBV5-8 to TRBJ1-5, with a weak D call TRBD1 (5 bases). The V gene's germline CDR1 is SGHTS and CDR2 YDEGEE. The V gene lost 7 bases and the J gene lost 1 base, with 15 bases spanning the gap. The CDR3 is 15 residues long. CDR3 in amino acids: CASQVVGASNQPQHF. DNA for the CDR3: TGTGCCAGCCAGGTGGTAGGGGCCAGCAATCAGCCCCAGCATTTT.

The chain combines TRBV6-6 with TRBJ1-6; possible D gene TRBD1, 5 bases. V was cut by 5 bases and J by 0 bases, with 14 bases left in between. The CDR3 is 17 amino acids. Germline V lookup: CDR1 MNHNY, CDR2 SVGAGI (reference sequence). This chain's CDR3 is CASSPARQSSYNSPLHF. CDR3 coding DNA: TGTGCCAGCAGTCCAGCCAGACAGAGCTCCTATAATTCACCCCTCCACTTT.

V is TRBV6-2 or TRBV6-3 and J is TRBJ2-5, with a weak D call TRBD2 (6 bases). The CDR3 has 13 amino acids. Between the trimmed V and J ends, which lost 0 bases and 6 bases, there was a span of 8 bases. Germline CDR1 and CDR2: MNHEY and SVGEGT. The CDR3 DNA reads as TGTGCCAGCAGTTACTCCGGGGGAAAGACCCAGTACTTC. It specifies CASSYSGGKTQYF.

This chain uses TRBV3-1 (or the pseudogene TRBV3-2) with TRBJ2-3; D remains ambiguous. The V end lost 0 bases, the J end lost 2 bases, and 3 bases lay between the germline ends. This CDR3 is built from 13 residues. Per the germline V gene, CDR1 is LGHDT and CDR2 is YNNKEL (reference sequence). CDR3 loop: CASSQDITDTQYF. The CDR3 DNA reads TGTGCCAGCAGCCAAGATATCACAGATACGCAGTATTTT.

The gene calls are TRBV5-4 and TRBJ2-7; D is perhaps TRBD1 (5 bases). This CDR3 has 14 residues. Per germline, CDR1 SGHNT and CDR2 YYREEE (reference sequence). V was shortened by 3 bases and J by 2 bases, with 12 bases between the two germline ends. DNA for the CDR3: TGTGCCAGCAGCTCCTTTCAGGGAACCTACGAGCAGTACTTC. Its translation is CASSSFQGTYEQYF.

J is TRBJ1-2 and V is TRBV3-1 (or the pseudogene TRBV3-2); D is unclear. The CDR3 spans 14 residues. Germline V CDR1 and CDR2: LGHDT, YNNKEL (reference sequence). V was shortened by 1 base and J by 2 bases, with 8 bases between the two germline ends. In DNA form, the CDR3 reads TGTGCCAGCAGCCAAGTGGGCCCGAACTATGGCTACACCTTC. Translated, it gives CASSQVGPNYGYTF.

This chain links TRBV28 with TRBJ1-2; TRBD1 matches 8 bases. From germline, CDR1 is MDHEN and CDR2 SYDVKM. This CDR3 has 15 residues. The junction had 8 bases not matched to a gene; V was cut back by 2 bases and J by 6 bases. The CDR3: CASSLRTRGLNGYTF. The CDR3 DNA sequence: TGTGCCAGCAGTTTAAGGACCAGGGGGCTCAATGGCTACACCTTC.

In its sample, this clone was seen once. This chain joins TRBV9 and TRBJ2-3, with D possibly TRBD1 on 6 matching bases. The CDR3 contains 14 residues. Trimming left V 4 bases short and J 3 bases short, with 12 bases between. Germline loops: CDR1 SGDLS, CDR2 YYNGEE. The CDR3 DNA sequence: TGTGCCAGCAGCACCAGAACAGGGACAGATACGCAGTATTTT. This sequence encodes CASSTRTGTDTQYF.

The chain carries TRBV6-2 or TRBV6-3 and TRBJ2-2; 9 nucleotides agree with TRBD2. The junction had 5 bases not matched to a gene; V was cut back by 2 bases and J by 4 bases. CDR3 length: 16 residues. Germline-derived CDR1 and CDR2 are MNHEY and SVGEGT. DNA of the CDR3: TGTGCCAGCAGTTACGAGGTAGCGGGGGCCACCGGGGAGCTGTTTTTT. Translated, it gives CASSYEVAGATGELFF.

The chain uses TRBV18 and TRBJ1-1; no clear D. This CDR3 spans 16 amino acids. V was clipped by 3 bases and J by 2 bases, with 16 bases between them. Germline V gives CDR1 KGHSH, CDR2 LQKENI. CDR3 DNA: TGTGCCAGCTCACCTTCCAGATTCAACCCAAACACTGAAGCTTTCTTT. Translation: CASSPSRFNPNTEAFF.

The genes are TRBV5-1 and TRBJ2-5, with 10 positions matching TRBD2. The CDR3 loop spans 18 amino acids. Germline CDR1 and CDR2: SGHRS and YFSETQ. V lost 0 bases to trimming and J lost 1 base; unmatched junction nucleotides: 9. This chain's CDR3 is CASSLGRLAGGRQETQYF. The CDR3 DNA sequence: TGCGCCAGCAGCTTGGGACGCTTAGCGGGGGGCCGCCAAGAGACCCAGTACTTC.